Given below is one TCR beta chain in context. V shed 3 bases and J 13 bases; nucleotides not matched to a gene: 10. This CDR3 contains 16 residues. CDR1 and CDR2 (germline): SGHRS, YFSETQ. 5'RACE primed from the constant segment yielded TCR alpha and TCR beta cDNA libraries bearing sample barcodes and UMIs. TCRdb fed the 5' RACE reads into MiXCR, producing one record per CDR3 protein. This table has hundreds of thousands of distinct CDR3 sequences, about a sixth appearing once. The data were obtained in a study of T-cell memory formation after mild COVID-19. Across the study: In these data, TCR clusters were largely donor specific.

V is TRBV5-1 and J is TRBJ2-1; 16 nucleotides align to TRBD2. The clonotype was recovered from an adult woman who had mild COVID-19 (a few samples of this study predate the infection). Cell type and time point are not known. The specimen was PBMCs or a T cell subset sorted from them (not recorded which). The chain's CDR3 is CASSSGPGLAGGLQFF. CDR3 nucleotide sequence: TGCGCCAGCAGCTCAGGGCCGGGACTAGCGGGAGGGCTACAGTTCTTC.